This T cell receptor beta chain appears in the sequencing data of a study of CD8+ T cells in alopecia areata. General study points: In lesional scalp, particularly from alopecia totalis/universalis, clonality was higher than in normal scalp.

Once RNA had been extracted, it was reverse transcribed into cDNA to act as the sequencing template. Profiled with immunoSEQ multiplex PCR; TCRdb holds only in-frame clones, not every one. This table holds 250,000 or so clones with no singletons; the top ten claim approximately 1.2%. It was with CD4, CD8alpha, NKG2D, NKG2ACE and other markers that pooled cutaneous lymph node cells were sorted. With regard to this clone: The antigen remains unidentified. Gene names follow the mouse nomenclature. The sequenced fragment ends 4 residues before the CDR3 boundary, so the rest is inferred from the germline J gene. This sample includes further DNA sequences coding for the same CDR3.

This CDR3 contains 14 residues. Germline V lookup: CDR1 NNHNN, CDR2 SYGAGS (reference sequence). With 3 bases removed from V and 1 base from J, the gap between germline ends came to 10 bases. Sequenced input: CD4+ T cells sorted from a lymph node. This TCR came from a C3H/HeJ mouse with alopecia areata. The mouse line has the MHC haplotype H2-k. The V and J genes are TRBV13-2 and TRBJ1-1; tentatively, D is TRBD1 (6 bases). The CDR3 here is CASGGPGQNTEVFF. The covered CDR3 bases are TGTGCCAGCGGTGGTCCGGGACAAAACACA.